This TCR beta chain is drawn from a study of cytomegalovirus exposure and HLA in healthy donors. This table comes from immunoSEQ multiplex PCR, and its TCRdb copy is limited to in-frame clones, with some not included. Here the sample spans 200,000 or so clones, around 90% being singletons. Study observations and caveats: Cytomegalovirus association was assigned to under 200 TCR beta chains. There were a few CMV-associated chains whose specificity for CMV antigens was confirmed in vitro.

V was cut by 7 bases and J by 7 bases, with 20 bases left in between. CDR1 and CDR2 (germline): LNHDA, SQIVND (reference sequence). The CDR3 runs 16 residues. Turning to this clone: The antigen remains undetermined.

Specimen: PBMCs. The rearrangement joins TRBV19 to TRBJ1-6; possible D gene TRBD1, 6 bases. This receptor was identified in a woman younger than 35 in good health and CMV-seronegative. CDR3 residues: CASNADQGNVNSPLHF. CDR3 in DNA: TGTGCCAGTAACGCGGACCAGGGGAACGTCAATTCACCCCTCCACTTT.